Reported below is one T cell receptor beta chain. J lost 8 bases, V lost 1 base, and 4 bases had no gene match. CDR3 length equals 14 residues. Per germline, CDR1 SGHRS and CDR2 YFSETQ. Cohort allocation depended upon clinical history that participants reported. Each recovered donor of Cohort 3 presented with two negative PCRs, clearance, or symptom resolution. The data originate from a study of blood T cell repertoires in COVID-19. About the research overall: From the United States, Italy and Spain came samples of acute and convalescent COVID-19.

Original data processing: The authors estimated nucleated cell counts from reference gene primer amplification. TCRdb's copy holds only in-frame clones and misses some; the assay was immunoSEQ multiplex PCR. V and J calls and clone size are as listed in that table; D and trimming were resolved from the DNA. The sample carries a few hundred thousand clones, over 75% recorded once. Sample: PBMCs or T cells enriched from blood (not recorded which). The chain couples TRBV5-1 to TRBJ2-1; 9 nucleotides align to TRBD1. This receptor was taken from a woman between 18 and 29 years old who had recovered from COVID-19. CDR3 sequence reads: CASSLRQGVHEQFF. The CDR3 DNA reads TGCGCCAGCAGCTTGAGACAGGGGGTACATGAGCAGTTCTTC. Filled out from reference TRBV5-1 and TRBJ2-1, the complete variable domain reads KAGVTQTPRYLIKTRGQQVTLSCSPISGHRSVSWYQQTPGQGLQFLFEYFSETQRNKGNFPGRFSGRQFSNSRSEMNVSTLELGDSALYLCASSLRQGVHEQFFGPGTRLTVL.